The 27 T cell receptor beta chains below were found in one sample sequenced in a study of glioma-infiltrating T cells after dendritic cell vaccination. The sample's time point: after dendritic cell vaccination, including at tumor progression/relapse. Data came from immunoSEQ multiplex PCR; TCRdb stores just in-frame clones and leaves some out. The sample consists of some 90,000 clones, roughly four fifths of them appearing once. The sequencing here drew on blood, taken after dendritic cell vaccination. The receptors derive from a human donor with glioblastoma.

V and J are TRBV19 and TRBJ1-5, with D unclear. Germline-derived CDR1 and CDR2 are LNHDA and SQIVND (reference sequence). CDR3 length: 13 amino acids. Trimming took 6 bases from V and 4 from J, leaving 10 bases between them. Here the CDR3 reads CASRIGSNQPQHF. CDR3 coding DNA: TGTGCCAGTAGAATCGGGAGTAATCAGCCCCAGCATTTT.

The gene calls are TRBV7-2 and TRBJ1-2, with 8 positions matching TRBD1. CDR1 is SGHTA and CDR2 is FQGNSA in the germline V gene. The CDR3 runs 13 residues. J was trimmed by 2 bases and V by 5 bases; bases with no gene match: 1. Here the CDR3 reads CASSRQGNYGYTF. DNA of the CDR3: TGTGCCAGCAGCAGACAGGGGAACTATGGCTACACCTTC.

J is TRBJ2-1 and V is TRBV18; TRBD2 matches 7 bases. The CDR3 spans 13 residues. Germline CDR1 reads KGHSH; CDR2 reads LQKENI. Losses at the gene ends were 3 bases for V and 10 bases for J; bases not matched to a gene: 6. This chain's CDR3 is CASSPPTREEQFF. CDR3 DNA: TGTGCCAGCTCACCCCCAACGCGGGAGGAGCAGTTCTTC.

The DNA for the CDR3 is TGTGCCACCAGCAGAGATCTGGCAGGGCAGGGGAATGAAAAACTGTTTTTT. It specifies CATSRDLAGQGNEKLFF. The gene calls are TRBV15 and TRBJ1-4; D is possibly TRBD1 (6 bases). Deletions cut 0 bases from V and 5 bases from J, with 16 bases between. The CDR3 length is 17 residues. In germline, CDR1 is LNHNV, CDR2 YYDKDF (reference sequence).

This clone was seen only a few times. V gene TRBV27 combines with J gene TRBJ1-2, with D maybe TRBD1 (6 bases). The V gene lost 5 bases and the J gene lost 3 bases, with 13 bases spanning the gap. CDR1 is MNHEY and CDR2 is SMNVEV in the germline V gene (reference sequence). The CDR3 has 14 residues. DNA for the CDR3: TGTGCCAGCAGTCAAACAGGGATGGACTATGGCTACACCTTC. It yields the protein CASSQTGMDYGYTF.

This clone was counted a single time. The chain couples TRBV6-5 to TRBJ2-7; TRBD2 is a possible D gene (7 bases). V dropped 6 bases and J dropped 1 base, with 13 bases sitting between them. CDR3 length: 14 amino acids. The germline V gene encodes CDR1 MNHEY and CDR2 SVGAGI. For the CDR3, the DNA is TGTGCCAGCAGGAACAAGGGGGGGTCCTACGAGCAGTACTTC. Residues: CASRNKGGSYEQYF.

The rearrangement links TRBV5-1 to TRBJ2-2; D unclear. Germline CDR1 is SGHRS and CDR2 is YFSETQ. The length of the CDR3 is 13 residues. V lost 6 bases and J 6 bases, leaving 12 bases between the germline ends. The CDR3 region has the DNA TGCGCCAGCAATCCAGTGGTGGCCGGGGAGCTGTTTTTT. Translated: CASNPVVAGELFF.

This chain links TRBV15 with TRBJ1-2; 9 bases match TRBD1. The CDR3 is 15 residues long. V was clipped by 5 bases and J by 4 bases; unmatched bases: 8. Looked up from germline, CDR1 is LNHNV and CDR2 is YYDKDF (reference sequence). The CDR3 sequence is CATSPRTGDGYGYTF. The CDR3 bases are TGTGCCACCAGCCCCCGGACAGGGGACGGCTATGGCTACACCTTC.

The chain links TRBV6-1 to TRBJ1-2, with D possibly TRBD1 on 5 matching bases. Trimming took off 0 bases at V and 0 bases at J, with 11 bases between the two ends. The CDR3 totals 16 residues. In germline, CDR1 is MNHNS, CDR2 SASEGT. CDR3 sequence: CASSEARGRANYGYTF. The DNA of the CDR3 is TGTGCCAGCAGTGAAGCGCGGGGACGGGCTAACTATGGCTACACCTTC.

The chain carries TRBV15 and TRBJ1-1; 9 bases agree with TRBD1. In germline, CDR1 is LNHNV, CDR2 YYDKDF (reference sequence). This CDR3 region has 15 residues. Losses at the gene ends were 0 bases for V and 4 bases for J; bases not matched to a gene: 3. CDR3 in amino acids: CATSRERTGATEAFF. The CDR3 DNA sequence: TGTGCCACCAGCAGAGAGCGGACAGGGGCCACTGAAGCTTTCTTT.

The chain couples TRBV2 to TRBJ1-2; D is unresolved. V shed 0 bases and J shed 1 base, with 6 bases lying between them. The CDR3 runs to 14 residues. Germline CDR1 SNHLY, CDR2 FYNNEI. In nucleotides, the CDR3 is TGTGCCAGCAGTGAAGCGCGGATTAACTATGGCTACACCTTC. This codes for CASSEARINYGYTF.

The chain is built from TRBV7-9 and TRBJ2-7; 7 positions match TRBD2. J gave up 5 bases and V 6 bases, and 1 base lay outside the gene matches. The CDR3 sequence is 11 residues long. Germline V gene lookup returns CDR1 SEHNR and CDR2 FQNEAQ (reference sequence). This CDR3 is CASSREDEQYF. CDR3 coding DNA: TGTGCCAGCAGTCGGGAGGACGAGCAGTACTTC.

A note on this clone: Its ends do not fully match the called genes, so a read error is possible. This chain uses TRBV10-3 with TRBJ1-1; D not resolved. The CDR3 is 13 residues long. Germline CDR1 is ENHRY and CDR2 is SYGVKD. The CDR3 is CAISESEGWVAFF. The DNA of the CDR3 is TGTGCCATCAGCGAGTCCGAGGGATGGGTAGCTTTCTTT.

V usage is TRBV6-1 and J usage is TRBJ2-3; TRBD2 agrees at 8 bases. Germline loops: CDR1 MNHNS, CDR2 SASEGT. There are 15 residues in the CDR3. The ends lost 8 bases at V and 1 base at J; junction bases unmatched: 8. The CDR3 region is CASLSLAGGTDTQYF. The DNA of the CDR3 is TGTGCCAGCCTTTCCCTAGCGGGCGGCACAGATACGCAGTATTTT.

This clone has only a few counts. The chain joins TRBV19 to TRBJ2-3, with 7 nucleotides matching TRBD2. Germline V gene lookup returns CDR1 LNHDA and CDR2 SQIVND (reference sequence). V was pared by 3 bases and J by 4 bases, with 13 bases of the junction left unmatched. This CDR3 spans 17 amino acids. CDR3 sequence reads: CASSIPPRGGLPDTQYF. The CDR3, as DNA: TGTGCCAGTAGTATCCCCCCACGGGGAGGGCTTCCAGATACGCAGTATTTT.

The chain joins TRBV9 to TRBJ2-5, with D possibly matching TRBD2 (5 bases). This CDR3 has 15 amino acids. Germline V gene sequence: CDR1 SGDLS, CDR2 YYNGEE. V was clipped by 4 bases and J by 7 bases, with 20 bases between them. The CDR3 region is CASSSAPGAEGTQYF. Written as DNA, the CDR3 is TGTGCCAGCAGCTCGGCACCAGGAGCGGAAGGGACCCAGTACTTC.

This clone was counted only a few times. CDR3 loop: CASSGIDREKLFF. The CDR3 DNA reads as TGTGCCAGTAGTGGTATCGACAGGGAAAAACTGTTTTTT. The rearrangement joins TRBV19 to TRBJ1-4, with D tentatively TRBD1 (6 bases). Germline values: CDR1 LNHDA, CDR2 SQIVND (reference sequence). The CDR3 extends over 13 amino acids. Trimming left V 5 bases short and J 8 bases short, with 12 bases between.

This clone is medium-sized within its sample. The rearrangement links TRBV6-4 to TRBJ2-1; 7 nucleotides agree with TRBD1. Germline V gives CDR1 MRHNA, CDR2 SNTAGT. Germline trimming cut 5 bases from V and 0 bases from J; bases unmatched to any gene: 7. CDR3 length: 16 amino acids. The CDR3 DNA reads TGTGCCAGCAGTCCCACCGGGACAGCCTCCTACAATGAGCAGTTCTTC. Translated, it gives CASSPTGTASYNEQFF.

The CDR3 DNA reads as TGTGCCAGCTTAGAGCTTGGGACTAGAACAAATGAGCAGTTCTTC. Encoded protein: CASLELGTRTNEQFF. The rearrangement links TRBV6-1 to TRBJ2-1; TRBD2 matches at 8 bases. The J segment lost 7 bases and the V segment lost 8 bases, leaving 13 bases of the junction unmatched. The CDR3 loop spans 15 amino acids. CDR1 MNHNS and CDR2 SASEGT come from the germline V gene.

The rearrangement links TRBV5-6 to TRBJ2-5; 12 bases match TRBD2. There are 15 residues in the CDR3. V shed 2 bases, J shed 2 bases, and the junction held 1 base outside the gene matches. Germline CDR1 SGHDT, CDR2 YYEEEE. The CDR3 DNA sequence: TGTGCCAGCAGCTTAGGACTAGCGGGGCAAGAGACCCAGTACTTC. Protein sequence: CASSLGLAGQETQYF. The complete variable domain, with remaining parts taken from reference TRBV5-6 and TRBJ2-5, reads DAGVTQSPTHLIKTRGQQVTLRCSPKSGHDTVSWYQQALGQGPQFIFQYYEEEERQRGNFPDRFSGHQFPNYSSELNVNALLLGDSALYLCASSLGLAGQETQYFGPGTRLLVL.

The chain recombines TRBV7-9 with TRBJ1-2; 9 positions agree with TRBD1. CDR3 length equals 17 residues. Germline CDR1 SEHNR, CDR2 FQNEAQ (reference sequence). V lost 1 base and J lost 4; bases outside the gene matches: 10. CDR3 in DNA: TGTGCCAGCAGCTTAGGTAGTGTGACAGGGGGATTCTATGGCTACACCTTC. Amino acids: CASSLGSVTGGFYGYTF. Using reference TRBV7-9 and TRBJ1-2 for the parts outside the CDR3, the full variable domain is DTGVSQNPRHKITKRGQNVTFRCDPISEHNRLYWYRQTLGQGPEFLTYFQNEAQLEKSRLLSDRFSAERPKGSFSTLEIQRTEQGDSAMYLCASSLGSVTGGFYGYTFGSGTRLTVV.

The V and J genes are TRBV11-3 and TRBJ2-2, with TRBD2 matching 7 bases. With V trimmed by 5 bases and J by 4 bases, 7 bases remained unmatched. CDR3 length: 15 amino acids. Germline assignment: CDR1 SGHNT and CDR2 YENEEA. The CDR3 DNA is TGTGCCAGCAGCCCAGCGGGGAGAGGCACCGGGGAGCTGTTTTTT. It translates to CASSPAGRGTGELFF.

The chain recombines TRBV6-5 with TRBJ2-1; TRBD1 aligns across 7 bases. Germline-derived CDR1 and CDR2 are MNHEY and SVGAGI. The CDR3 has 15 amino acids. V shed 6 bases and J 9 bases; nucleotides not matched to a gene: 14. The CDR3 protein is CASSLQGTESLEQFF. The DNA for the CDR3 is TGTGCCAGCAGCTTACAGGGGACCGAATCTCTTGAGCAGTTCTTC.

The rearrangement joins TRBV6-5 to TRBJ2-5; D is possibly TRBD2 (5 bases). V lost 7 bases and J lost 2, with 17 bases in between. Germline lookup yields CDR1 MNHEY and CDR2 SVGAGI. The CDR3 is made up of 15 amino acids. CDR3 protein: CASTSIGVAQETQYF. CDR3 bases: TGTGCCAGCACCTCAATCGGGGTAGCACAAGAGACCCAGTACTTC.

The CDR3 region has the DNA TGTGCCAGCAGCTTGGAGCGGGAGTGGTCCAATGAGCAGTTCTTC. Translation: CASSLEREWSNEQFF. The J gene is TRBJ2-1, the V gene TRBV7-9; TRBD2 matches at 8 bases. Germline trimming cut 3 bases from V and 6 bases from J; bases unmatched to any gene: 7. The CDR3 length is 15 residues. Per the germline V gene, CDR1 is SEHNR and CDR2 is FQNEAQ (reference sequence).

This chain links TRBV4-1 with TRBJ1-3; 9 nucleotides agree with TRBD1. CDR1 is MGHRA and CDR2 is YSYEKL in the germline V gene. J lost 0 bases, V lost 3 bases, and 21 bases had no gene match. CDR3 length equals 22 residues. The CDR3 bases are TGCGCCAGCAGCCACTCCCCGGGACAGGGCGCCTTTCGGCCCCTCTCTGGAAACACCATATATTTT. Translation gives CASSHSPGQGAFRPLSGNTIYF.

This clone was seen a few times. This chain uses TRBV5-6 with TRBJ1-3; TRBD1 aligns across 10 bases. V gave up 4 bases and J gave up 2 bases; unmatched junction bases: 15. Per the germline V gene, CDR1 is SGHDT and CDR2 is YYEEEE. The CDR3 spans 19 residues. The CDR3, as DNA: TGTGCCAGCAGCCTTGGGTTCTCGACAGGGGGCCCCGCTGGAAACACCATATATTTT. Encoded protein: CASSLGFSTGGPAGNTIYF.